This T cell receptor (beta chain) was captured by sequencing in a study of blood T cell repertoires in COVID-19. This table comes from immunoSEQ multiplex PCR, and its TCRdb copy is limited to in-frame clones, with some not included. The table lists 200,000 to 250,000 clones, 70% to 85% of them singletons. CDR3 length: 15 residues. Germline loops: CDR1 MNHNS, CDR2 SASEGT. The V gene lost 1 base and the J gene lost 2 bases, with 9 bases spanning the gap. Ages ranged from roughly 18 to 100 years, with residence in under 25 US areas. Before being deemed recovered, Cohort 3 donors had two negative PCRs, clearance, or symptom resolution.

Sequencing input: PBMCs or T cells enriched from blood (not recorded which). The V call is TRBV6-1, the J call TRBJ2-1; D is perhaps TRBD2 (6 bases). This clonotype was obtained from a man aged 60 to 75 who had recovered from COVID-19. CDR3 residues: CASSEGGDPYNEQFF. The CDR3 DNA reads as TGTGCCAGCAGTGAAGGGGGGGACCCCTACAATGAGCAGTTCTTC.